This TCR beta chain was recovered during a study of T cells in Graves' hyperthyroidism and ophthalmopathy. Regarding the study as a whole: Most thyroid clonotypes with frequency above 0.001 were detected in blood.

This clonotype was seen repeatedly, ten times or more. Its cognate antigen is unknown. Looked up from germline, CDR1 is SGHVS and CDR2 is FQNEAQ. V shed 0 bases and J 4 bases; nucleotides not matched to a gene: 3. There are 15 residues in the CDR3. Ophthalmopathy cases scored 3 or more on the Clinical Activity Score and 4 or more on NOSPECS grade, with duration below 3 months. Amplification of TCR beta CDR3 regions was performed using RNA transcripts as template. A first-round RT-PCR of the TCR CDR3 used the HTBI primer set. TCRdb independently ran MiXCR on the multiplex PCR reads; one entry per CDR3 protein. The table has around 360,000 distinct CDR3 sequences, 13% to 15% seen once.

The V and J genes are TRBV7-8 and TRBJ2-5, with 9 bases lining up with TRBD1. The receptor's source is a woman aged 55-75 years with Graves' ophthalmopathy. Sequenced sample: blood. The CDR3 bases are TGTGCCAGCAGCTTAGCGGGACAGGGAGGAGAGACCCAGTACTTC. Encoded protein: CASSLAGQGGETQYF. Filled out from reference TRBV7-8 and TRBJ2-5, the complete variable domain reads GAGVSQSPRYKVAKRGQDVALRCDPISGHVSLFWYQQALGQGPEFLTYFQNEAQLDKSGLPSDRFFAERPEGSVSTLKIQRTQQEDSAVYLCASSLAGQGGETQYFGPGTRLLVL.